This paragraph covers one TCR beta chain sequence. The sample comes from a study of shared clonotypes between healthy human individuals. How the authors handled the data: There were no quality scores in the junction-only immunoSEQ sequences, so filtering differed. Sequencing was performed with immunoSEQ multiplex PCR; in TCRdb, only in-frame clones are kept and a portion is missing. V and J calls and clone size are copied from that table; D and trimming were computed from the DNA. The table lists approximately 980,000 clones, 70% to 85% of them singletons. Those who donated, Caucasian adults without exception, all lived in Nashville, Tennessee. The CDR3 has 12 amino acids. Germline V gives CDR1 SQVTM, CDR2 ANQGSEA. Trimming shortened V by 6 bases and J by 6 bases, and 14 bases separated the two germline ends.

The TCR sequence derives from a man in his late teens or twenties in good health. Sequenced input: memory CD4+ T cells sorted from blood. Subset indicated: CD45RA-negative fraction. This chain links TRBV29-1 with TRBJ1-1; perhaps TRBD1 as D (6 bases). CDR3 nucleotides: TGCAGCGTCACAGCGGGGGGCGCTGAAGCTTTCTTT. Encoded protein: CSVTAGGAEAFF.